This T cell receptor (beta chain) was captured in a study of lung T cells in sarcoidosis with Löfgren's syndrome. Study background: Löfgren's syndrome patients were the main repertoire analysis focus. Findings and limits, study-wide: Paired TRAV12-1/TRBV2 TCRs showed CDR3 homology and preferential pairing.

The germline V gene has CDR1 DFQATT and CDR2 SNEGSKA (reference sequence). The CDR3 totals 15 residues. V was shortened by 3 bases and J by 2 bases, with 16 bases between the two germline ends. In TCRdb, the reads were re-called with MiXCR into one record per CDR3 protein. Of 6,500 to 9,500 distinct CDR3 sequences listed, 20% to 25% are singletons. There are a few counts of this clonotype. What it recognizes is unknown. The V gene is TRBV20-1, the J gene TRBJ2-5; perhaps TRBD2 as D (6 bases). The receptor comes from a human donor with sarcoidosis (Löfgren's syndrome or another form), or a control subject (not recorded which). Source material: CD4+ T cells from bronchoalveolar lavage fluid. In nucleotides, the CDR3 is TGCAGTGCTAGCCCCCCCGTGCGGGGACAAGAGACCCAGTACTTC. It translates to CSASPPVRGQETQYF.